This T cell receptor beta chain was documented in a study of T cells in Graves' hyperthyroidism and ophthalmopathy. Amplified TCR beta CDR3 regions derived from RNA transcripts. Primed by the HTBI set, a first-round RT-PCR was run on the TCR CDR3. TCRdb processed the multiplex PCR reads anew with MiXCR; each CDR3 protein has one entry. The sample holds a few hundred thousand distinct CDR3 sequences, about 13% seen once. The TCR originated in a woman between 18 and 29 years old with Graves' hyperthyroidism. The sample was blood.

The CDR3 nucleotides read TGCAGTGCTGAACGGACGGGGTGGGGTGGCTACACCTTC. Encoded protein: CSAERTGWGGYTF. The V and J genes are TRBV20-1 and TRBJ1-2, with D uncertain. Trimming cost V 5 bases and J 7 bases, with 17 bases left between them. The V gene's germline CDR1 is DFQATT and CDR2 SNEGSKA (reference sequence). The CDR3 covers 13 residues.